One sample yielded the 32 T cell receptor beta chains listed below, sequenced in a study of shared clonotypes between healthy human individuals. In the naive CD8 group, cells lacked CD45RO and were positively selected for CCR7, so terminally differentiated effector memory CD45RA+ cells were left out. Produced via immunoSEQ multiplex PCR; TCRdb's table is partial and in-frame only. The sample holds about 820,000 clones, 92% seen once. The sequencing input was naive CD8+ T cells sorted from blood. These receptors were obtained from a young man in good health.

The chain has TRBV11-2 and TRBJ1-3, with D perhaps TRBD1 (6 bases). The CDR3 spans 16 residues. Looked up from germline, CDR1 is SGHAT and CDR2 is FQNNGV. V lost 2 bases, J lost 1 base, and 12 bases lay in between. The CDR3 DNA reads TGTGCCAGCAGCTTATCTAGGGGGATTTCTGGAAACACCATATATTTT. It translates to CASSLSRGISGNTIYF.

The gene calls are TRBV5-5 and TRBJ2-7; 8 nucleotides agree with TRBD1. The V gene's germline CDR1 is SGHKS and CDR2 YYEKEE (reference sequence). The CDR3 has 13 amino acids. V lost 0 bases and J lost 4; bases outside the gene matches: 0. DNA of the CDR3: TGTGCCAGCAGCTTGGGGACAGGGTACGAGCAGTACTTC. As protein: CASSLGTGYEQYF.

The chain couples TRBV27 to TRBJ2-7; 7 nucleotides match TRBD2. CDR1 MNHEY and CDR2 SMNVEV come from the germline V gene (reference sequence). V lost 5 bases and J lost 4; bases outside the gene matches: 8. CDR3 length: 14 amino acids. CDR3 residues: CASSAGTKPYEQYF. CDR3 DNA sequence: TGTGCCAGCAGTGCCGGGACTAAACCTTACGAGCAGTACTTC.

The chain recombines TRBV5-6 with TRBJ1-5; D possibly corresponds to TRBD1 (5 bases). V lost 0 bases, J lost 4 bases, and 8 bases lay in between. Germline assignment: CDR1 SGHDT and CDR2 YYEEEE. CDR3 length equals 14 residues. CDR3 amino acids: CASSLGQINQPQHF. In DNA form, the CDR3 reads TGTGCCAGCAGCTTGGGACAGATTAATCAGCCCCAGCATTTT.

This sequence joins TRBV7-3 and TRBJ2-1, with 11 nucleotides matching TRBD2. The CDR3 runs to 15 residues. CDR1 is SGHTA and CDR2 is FQGTGA in the germline V gene. V shed 5 bases, J shed 5 bases, and the junction held 5 bases outside the gene matches. The CDR3 loop is CASSGTSGPHNEQFF. Written as DNA, the CDR3 is TGTGCCAGCAGCGGGACTAGCGGTCCCCACAATGAGCAGTTCTTC.

The V and J genes are TRBV7-9 and TRBJ1-2; D unresolved. The V gene's germline CDR1 is SEHNR and CDR2 FQNEAQ (reference sequence). The CDR3 is 13 amino acids. Deletions cut 5 bases from V and 0 bases from J, with 7 bases between. In nucleotides, the CDR3 is TGTGCCAGCAGCACAGAAGCTAACTATGGCTACACCTTC. Residues: CASSTEANYGYTF.

The V call is TRBV4-1, the J call TRBJ2-3; D not certain. The ends were cut back, 0 bases at V and 5 bases at J, with 9 bases in the middle. Germline CDR1 is MGHRA and CDR2 is YSYEKL. The CDR3 contains 14 residues. CDR3 sequence reads: CASSQENFGDTQYF. CDR3 nucleotides: TGCGCCAGCAGCCAAGAGAATTTTGGAGATACGCAGTATTTT.

The chain uses TRBV15 and TRBJ1-1, with D perhaps matching TRBD1 (5 bases). The CDR3 extends over 16 amino acids. Per the germline V gene, CDR1 is LNHNV and CDR2 is YYDKDF (reference sequence). Trimming removed 3 bases at V and 1 base at J, with 15 bases between. The chain's CDR3 is CATSRGTRERNTEAFF. The DNA for the CDR3 is TGTGCCACCAGCAGGGGAACCAGGGAGAGGAACACTGAAGCTTTCTTT. Based on the CDR3 plus reference TRBV15 and TRBJ1-1, the full variable domain is DAMVIQNPRYQVTQFGKPVTLSCSQTLNHNVMYWYQQKSSQAPKLLFHYYDKDFNNEADTPDNFQSRRPNTSFCFLDIRSPGLGDTAMYLCATSRGTRERNTEAFFGQGTRLTVV.

The chain links TRBV4-3 to TRBJ2-3, with 7 bases matching TRBD2. Germline values: CDR1 LGHNA, CDR2 YSLEER. This CDR3 has 17 residues. Trimming at V came to 0 bases and at J to 7 bases, leaving 13 bases not matched to a gene. The CDR3 here is CASSQDLSSGPENTQYF. The CDR3 DNA reads TGCGCCAGCAGCCAAGATCTGAGTAGCGGGCCCGAAAATACGCAGTATTTT.

The chain links TRBV7-9 to TRBJ2-3; D may be TRBD1 or TRBD2 (5 bases each). This CDR3 spans 15 amino acids. V gave up 5 bases and J gave up 4 bases, with 16 bases separating them. The germline V gene has CDR1 SEHNR and CDR2 FQNEAQ (reference sequence). CDR3 bases: TGTGCCAGCAGCGAAAGGGGACCCAGTCCAGATACGCAGTATTTT. This codes for CASSERGPSPDTQYF.

The chain has TRBV27 and TRBJ1-1; D gene uncertain. Trimming stripped 8 bases from V and 4 bases from J, with 26 bases between. Germline values: CDR1 MNHEY, CDR2 SMNVEV (reference sequence). The CDR3 loop spans 17 amino acids. The CDR3 loop is CASLIKGITSVPTEAFF. CDR3 bases: TGTGCCAGCTTGATCAAGGGAATTACATCGGTCCCCACTGAAGCTTTCTTT.

The V call is TRBV6-5, the J call TRBJ2-5; perhaps TRBD1 as D (6 bases). Trimming cost V 3 bases and J 2 bases, with 7 bases left between them. Germline-derived CDR1 and CDR2 are MNHEY and SVGAGI. This CDR3 region has 13 residues. The CDR3 DNA follows: TGTGCCAGCAGTTATAGGGGGCAAGAGACCCAGTACTTC. It specifies CASSYRGQETQYF.

The gene calls are TRBV7-9 and TRBJ2-7; a weak D match, TRBD2 (6 bases). Trimming removed 5 bases from V and 3 bases from J, with 17 bases in between. The CDR3 consists of 15 residues. Germline V gene lookup returns CDR1 SEHNR and CDR2 FQNEAQ (reference sequence). CDR3: CASSQGRGYGYEQYF. Written as DNA, the CDR3 is TGTGCCAGCAGCCAAGGTCGGGGGTACGGCTACGAGCAGTACTTC.

The chain links TRBV9 to TRBJ2-3, with 7 bases lining up with TRBD2. The CDR3 is 15 residues long. J lost 9 bases, V lost 0 bases, and 10 bases had no gene match. The V gene's germline CDR1 is SGDLS and CDR2 YYNGEE. CDR3: CASSVDGSRRETQYF. CDR3 bases: TGTGCCAGCAGCGTAGACGGGAGTCGGCGGGAGACGCAGTATTTT.

This chain uses TRBV7-9 with TRBJ2-7; D unresolved. Germline V lookup: CDR1 SEHNR, CDR2 FQNEAQ (reference sequence). The CDR3 length is 13 residues. V was pared by 5 bases and J by 1 base, with 9 bases between. The CDR3 DNA reads as TGTGCCAGCAGCCCCCATTCATCCTACGAGCAGTACTTC. Translation: CASSPHSSYEQYF.

The chain has TRBV2 and TRBJ1-2; D remains unclear. Germline V gene sequence: CDR1 SNHLY, CDR2 FYNNEI. Between the trimmed V and J ends, which lost 8 bases and 3 bases, there was a span of 10 bases. The CDR3 length is 12 residues. CDR3 loop: CASPTGDYGYTF. The CDR3 DNA follows: TGTGCCAGCCCTACGGGAGACTATGGCTACACCTTC. The variable domain in full, with the rest retrieved from reference TRBV2 and TRBJ1-2, is EPEVTQTPSHQVTQMGQEVILRCVPISNHLYFYWYRQILGQKVEFLVSFYNNEISEKSEIFDDQFSVERPDGSNFTLKIRSTKLEDSAMYFCASPTGDYGYTFGSGTRLTVV.

The chain links TRBV5-1 to TRBJ2-1; TRBD2 agrees at 7 bases. Germline assignment: CDR1 SGHRS and CDR2 YFSETQ. Trimming removed 5 bases from V and 9 bases from J; junction bases left unmatched: 14. This CDR3 has 15 amino acids. In nucleotides, the CDR3 is TGCGCCAGCAGAGGCGGGGAGGGCCGGATAGTTGAGCAGTTCTTC. Translated: CASRGGEGRIVEQFF.

This clone was seen a single time. The chain is built from TRBV28 and TRBJ2-4, with D tentatively TRBD1 (6 bases). Germline loops: CDR1 MDHEN, CDR2 SYDVKM. V lost 8 bases to trimming and J lost 7 bases, with 24 bases between them. The CDR3 runs to 16 residues. The CDR3 DNA follows: TGTGCCAGCGCCAGGCAGGGGTTCAGGGGTTGGAACATTCAGTACTTC. Translated: CASARQGFRGWNIQYF.

This rearrangement joins TRBV2 to TRBJ2-5, with D tentatively TRBD2 (7 bases). The CDR3 contains 14 residues. V was clipped by 4 bases and J by 5 bases, with 14 bases between them. The germline gives CDR1 SNHLY, CDR2 FYNNEI. The DNA of the CDR3 is TGTGCCAGCAGTGGGCCCGGGGGGCATGAGACCCAGTACTTC. Its translation: CASSGPGGHETQYF.

The rearrangement joins TRBV9 to TRBJ2-7; 11 bases line up with TRBD2. The CDR3 spans 16 residues. The germline V gene encodes CDR1 SGDLS and CDR2 YYNGEE. V was pared by 0 bases and J by 3 bases, with 5 bases of the junction left unmatched. The CDR3 protein is CASSVGSTSGSYEQYF. For the CDR3, the DNA is TGTGCCAGCAGCGTAGGTAGTACTAGCGGGAGCTACGAGCAGTACTTC.

V usage is TRBV9 and J usage is TRBJ2-5, with D unclear. CDR1 and CDR2 from the germline V gene are SGDLS and YYNGEE. The V gene lost 3 bases and the J gene lost 5 bases, with 14 bases spanning the gap. The CDR3 loop spans 14 amino acids. CDR3 sequence: CASSAFVGVETQYF. The CDR3 coding sequence is TGTGCCAGCAGCGCCTTTGTGGGTGTGGAGACCCAGTACTTC.

The rearrangement joins TRBV10-3 to TRBJ1-4; 9 bases fit TRBD1. This CDR3 is built from 13 residues. J gave up 6 bases and V 10 bases, and 6 bases lay outside the gene matches. The germline CDR1 and CDR2 sequences are ENHRY and SYGVKD. The CDR3 coding sequence is TGTGCCACCTCGGGACAGGGAGATGAAAAACTGTTTTTT. Translated: CATSGQGDEKLFF.

This clone was counted once. The rearrangement uses TRBV7-9 and TRBJ1-1; 7 nucleotides line up with TRBD1. CDR1 and CDR2 from the germline V gene are SEHNR and FQNEAQ (reference sequence). The CDR3 loop spans 15 amino acids. The V segment lost 5 bases and the J segment 5 bases; nucleotides outside the gene matches: 11. The CDR3 reads CASSTLQGRGTEAFF. CDR3 in DNA: TGTGCCAGCAGCACACTACAGGGGCGAGGAACTGAAGCTTTCTTT.

The CDR3 here is CASSSEGLSYNEQFF. Written as DNA, the CDR3 is TGTGCCAGTAGTAGTGAGGGACTAAGCTACAATGAGCAGTTCTTC. This chain connects TRBV19 to TRBJ2-1; 7 bases fit TRBD2. Germline V gene data show CDR1 as LNHDA and CDR2 as SQIVND (reference sequence). V gave up 4 bases and J gave up 3 bases; unmatched junction bases: 6. This CDR3 region has 15 residues.

V usage is TRBV30 and J usage is TRBJ2-1; maybe TRBD1 (5 bases). The ends were cut back, 1 base at V and 0 bases at J, with 13 bases in the middle. The CDR3 totals 16 residues. Looked up from germline, CDR1 is GTSNPN and CDR2 is SVGIG (reference sequence). CDR3 sequence reads: CAWSALGVSSYNEQFF. CDR3 sequence (DNA): TGTGCCTGGAGTGCCCTAGGGGTCTCCTCCTACAATGAGCAGTTCTTC.

This clone was detected once. The V call is TRBV5-1, the J call TRBJ1-1; 7 bases match TRBD1. V shed 8 bases and J 0 bases; nucleotides not matched to a gene: 7. The CDR3 is 14 amino acids. Germline loops: CDR1 SGHRS, CDR2 YFSETQ. The CDR3 nucleotides read TGCGCCAGTACGAGGACAGGCGTGAACACTGAAGCTTTCTTT. The encoded protein is CASTRTGVNTEAFF. Looking up the rest from reference TRBV5-1 and TRBJ1-1 gives the full variable domain: KAGVTQTPRYLIKTRGQQVTLSCSPISGHRSVSWYQQTPGQGLQFLFEYFSETQRNKGNFPGRFSGRQFSNSRSEMNVSTLELGDSALYLCASTRTGVNTEAFFGQGTRLTVV.

This rearrangement joins TRBV9 to TRBJ1-1; no clear D gene. Germline lookup yields CDR1 SGDLS and CDR2 YYNGEE. CDR3 length: 17 residues. The V and J ends lost 0 bases and 4 bases respectively, with 19 bases between them. The CDR3: CASSVVPRRVDGTEAFF. The CDR3 DNA reads as TGTGCCAGCAGCGTAGTTCCGAGACGGGTAGATGGCACTGAAGCTTTCTTT.

The genes are TRBV6-1 and TRBJ2-7, with D unresolved. The germline gives CDR1 MNHNS, CDR2 SASEGT. V gave up 5 bases and J gave up 3 bases, with 8 bases separating them. The CDR3 has 12 residues. CDR3 coding DNA: TGTGCCAGCAGTATGGACGGCTACGAGCAGTACTTC. Its translation: CASSMDGYEQYF.

J is TRBJ2-5 and V is TRBV6-5, with a tentative D call TRBD1 (6 bases). Trimming removed 6 bases from V and 2 bases from J, with 13 bases in between. Per germline, CDR1 MNHEY and CDR2 SVGAGI. This CDR3 region has 14 residues. CDR3 amino acids: CASSLGQIQETQYF. The CDR3 DNA is TGTGCCAGCAGCCTAGGACAGATACAAGAGACCCAGTACTTC.

The rearrangement links TRBV30 to TRBJ1-5; D is perhaps TRBD1 (5 bases). CDR1 is GTSNPN and CDR2 is SVGIG in the germline V gene (reference sequence). The CDR3 consists of 14 residues. Trimming cost V 4 bases and J 6 bases, with 16 bases left between them. CDR3 in amino acids: CAWTPGQGGQPQHF. Written as DNA, the CDR3 is TGTGCCTGGACTCCGGGCCAGGGCGGTCAGCCCCAGCATTTT.

This clone was observed once. This chain joins TRBV10-2 and TRBJ2-5, with D possibly being TRBD2 (5 bases). The J call is in doubt because the DNA end fits TRBJ2-7 better. Germline loops: CDR1 WSHSY, CDR2 SAAADI. CDR3 length: 13 residues. As DNA, the CDR3 is TGCGCCAGCACCGGGCACCTCGGGGACGAGCAGTACTTC. This codes for CASTGHLGDEQYF.

The chain joins TRBV27 to TRBJ2-6, with 11 positions matching TRBD1. Germline CDR1 is MNHEY and CDR2 is SMNVEV (reference sequence). V lost 7 bases and J lost 4; bases outside the gene matches: 15. The CDR3 spans 19 residues. CDR3 coding DNA: TGTGCCAGCAACTCCCCTTGGGGGACAGGGGGATCGGGGGCCAACGTCCTGACTTTC. Amino acids: CASNSPWGTGGSGANVLTF.